The 11 T cell receptor beta chains below all came from one sample that was sequenced in a study of blood T cells in healthy people across ages. Primers used in a second PCR of about 6 to 11 cycles were a sample-barcoded 5' primer and a J-beta primer mix. MiXCR, applied by TCRdb to the 5' RACE reads, yields one record per CDR3 protein. The sample includes hundreds of thousands of distinct CDR3 sequences, under 70% of them seen just once. Sequenced sample: blood. The source of these receptors is a man in his sixties in good health.

This clonotype was observed a few times. The rearrangement links TRBV9 to TRBJ2-1; TRBD1 might be the D (6 bases). The CDR3 extends over 16 amino acids. The germline V and J ends were trimmed by 4 bases and 1 base, with 15 bases remaining between them. The germline gives CDR1 SGDLS, CDR2 YYNGEE. This CDR3 is CASSPSTGLSYNEQFF. The DNA of the CDR3 is TGTGCCAGCAGCCCTTCAACAGGGTTGTCCTACAATGAGCAGTTCTTC.

CDR3 bases: TGTGCCAGCAGTACCACGCTCTACGAGCAGTACTTC. Residues: CASSTTLYEQYF. This chain joins TRBV12-3 or TRBV12-4 and TRBJ2-7; D is undetermined. Trimming stripped 5 bases from V and 3 bases from J, with 8 bases between. CDR3 length: 12 amino acids.

The genes are TRBV13 and TRBJ2-7; tentatively, D is TRBD1 (5 bases). Germline CDR1 reads PRHDT; CDR2 reads FYEKMQ (reference sequence). This CDR3 comprises 12 residues. With 5 bases removed from V and 7 bases from J, the gap between germline ends came to 12 bases. CDR3 coding DNA: TGTGCCAGCAGCCAGGGAACACAAGAGCAGTACTTC. Translated, it gives CASSQGTQEQYF.

The chain recombines TRBV20-1 with TRBJ1-6; weak D call: TRBD1 (6 bases). Germline CDR1 reads DFQATT; CDR2 reads SNEGSKA (reference sequence). V lost 0 bases to trimming and J lost 5 bases, with 14 bases between them. CDR3 length: 16 residues. The CDR3 DNA is TGCAGTGCTAGAGATCTACGACAGGTGAATAATTCACCCCTCCACTTT. This gives the protein CSARDLRQVNNSPLHF.

The chain recombines TRBV4-2 with TRBJ2-4; D is undetermined. TRBJ2-7 matches the DNA end more closely, so the J call is doubtful. Germline V gene sequence: CDR1 LGHNA, CDR2 YNFKEQ. CDR3 length: 15 residues. The CDR3 bases are TGTGCCAGCAGCCAAGAAATTAACACCCACTACGAGCAGTACTTC. This translates into CASSQEINTHYEQYF.

The J gene is TRBJ1-5, the V gene TRBV12-3 or TRBV12-4; D unresolved. CDR3 size: 17 residues. Trimming removed 1 base from V and 7 bases from J, with 20 bases in between. CDR3: CASSLEAGGSVRQPQHF. In nucleotides, the CDR3 is TGTGCCAGCAGTTTAGAGGCAGGCGGCAGCGTACGGCAGCCCCAGCATTTT.

The V and J genes are TRBV20-1 and TRBJ2-3; 7 bases align to TRBD1. Per germline, CDR1 DFQATT and CDR2 SNEGSKA (reference sequence). There are 16 residues in the CDR3. With V trimmed by 3 bases and J by 10 bases, 19 bases remained unmatched. The CDR3 loop is CSASATQGSAPSAQYF. DNA for the CDR3: TGCAGTGCTAGCGCAACACAGGGGTCTGCCCCTTCTGCGCAGTATTTT.

The chain employs TRBV20-1 and TRBJ2-1, with 7 bases that match TRBD2. The CDR3 runs 16 residues. In germline, CDR1 is DFQATT, CDR2 SNEGSKA (reference sequence). The ends lost 1 base at V and 0 bases at J; junction bases unmatched: 6. This CDR3 is CSARVRDYYSYNEQFF. CDR3 nucleotide sequence: TGCAGTGCTAGAGTTCGGGACTACTACTCCTACAATGAGCAGTTCTTC.

The V and J genes are TRBV3-1 and TRBJ2-1; TRBD2 might be the D (6 bases). The germline V gene encodes CDR1 LGHDT and CDR2 YNNKEL (reference sequence). Deletions cut 0 bases from V and 5 bases from J, with 8 bases between. CDR3 length: 14 amino acids. CDR3 in amino acids: CASSQDTGDNEQFF. DNA of the CDR3: TGTGCCAGCAGCCAAGATACGGGGGACAATGAGCAGTTCTTC.

The chain carries TRBV9 and TRBJ2-7; no firm D call. V gave up 4 bases and J gave up 1 base, with 12 bases separating them. CDR1 and CDR2 from the germline V gene are SGDLS and YYNGEE. This CDR3 has 14 amino acids. The CDR3 nucleotides are TGTGCCAGCAGCCTGTCGTCTCGATCCTACGAGCAGTACTTC. Protein product: CASSLSSRSYEQYF.

This clonotype appeared once. The V and J genes are TRBV20-1 and TRBJ1-6; perhaps TRBD1 as D (5 bases). CDR1 and CDR2 (germline): DFQATT, SNEGSKA (reference sequence). Trimming cost V 2 bases and J 10 bases, with 15 bases left between them. The CDR3 loop spans 14 amino acids. The CDR3 DNA is TGCAGTGCTAGATTCGGGGGGGTGGGCTCACCCCTCCACTTT. Translation: CSARFGGVGSPLHF.